The 17 T cell receptor beta chains below were found in one sample sequenced in a study of response to subunit inactivated influenza vaccine. TCRdb passed the RT-PCR reads through MiXCR, listing each CDR3 protein once. Here the sample spans under 950,000 distinct CDR3 sequences, over 20% being singletons. Sample: PBMCs from blood, taken 5 days after vaccination. Source of these receptors: a man aged 45 to 65 who received an inactivated influenza vaccine.

This clonotype was recorded many times. The chain is built from TRBV29-1 and TRBJ2-4; weak D call: TRBD1 (5 bases). The germline V gene encodes CDR1 SQVTM and CDR2 ANQGSEA. V lost 6 bases to trimming and J lost 1 base, with 22 bases between them. CDR3 length equals 17 residues. The CDR3 nucleotides read TGCAGCGTGAGAATTCCAGGGTCGGGCAAGGCCAAAAACATTCAGTACTTC. Translating gives CSVRIPGSGKAKNIQYF. Filled out from reference TRBV29-1 and TRBJ2-4, the complete variable domain reads SAVISQKPSRDICQRGTSLTIQCQVDSQVTMMFWYRQQPGQSLTLIATANQGSEATYESGFVIDKFPISRPNLTFSTLTVSNMSPEDSSIYLCSVRIPGSGKAKNIQYFGAGTRLSVL.

The chain links TRBV20-1 to TRBJ2-1, with D possibly being TRBD1 (7 bases). The CDR3 has 14 residues. Trimming removed 6 bases from V and 7 bases from J, with 19 bases in between. Per germline, CDR1 DFQATT and CDR2 SNEGSKA (reference sequence). The chain's CDR3 is CSASGGWTGNEQFF. The CDR3 coding sequence is TGCAGTGCCTCAGGGGGGTGGACGGGGAATGAGCAGTTCTTC.

There are a few counts of this clonotype. The rearrangement links TRBV4-1 to TRBJ2-7, with 12 bases aligning to TRBD2. The germline V gene encodes CDR1 MGHRA and CDR2 YSYEKL. The CDR3 sequence is 16 residues long. V shed 4 bases, J shed 0 bases, and the junction held 4 bases outside the gene matches. DNA of the CDR3: TGCGCCAGCAGCCGACTAGCGGGGGCAAGCTCCTACGAGCAGTACTTC. Translated, it gives CASSRLAGASSYEQYF.

Only a few counts were recorded for this clonotype. The rearrangement uses TRBV7-2 and TRBJ2-3; D might be TRBD2 (5 bases). Trimming removed 0 bases from V and 2 bases from J, with 12 bases in between. The CDR3 is 16 residues long. The V gene's germline CDR1 is SGHTA and CDR2 FQGNSA. The CDR3 protein is CASSLAGGLLTDTQYF. As DNA, the CDR3 is TGTGCCAGCAGCTTAGCGGGCGGACTCCTCACAGATACGCAGTATTTT.

CDR3 residues: CASSVASGGLDNEQFF. As DNA, the CDR3 is TGTGCCAGCAGTGTGGCTAGCGGGGGCCTGGACAATGAGCAGTTCTTC. This chain links TRBV6-1 with TRBJ2-1; TRBD2 agrees at 10 bases. Per germline, CDR1 MNHNS and CDR2 SASEGT. The CDR3 is 16 residues long. The ends lost 4 bases at V and 5 bases at J; junction bases unmatched: 8.

The sample holds a few counts of this clonotype. In DNA form, the CDR3 reads TGCAGTGCCAAGCAGGGTCGCACTGAAGCTTTCTTT. This codes for CSAKQGRTEAFF. The chain joins TRBV20-1 to TRBJ1-1; tentatively, D is TRBD1 (5 bases). V lost 6 bases, J lost 4 bases, and 12 bases lay in between. Germline V gene sequence: CDR1 DFQATT, CDR2 SNEGSKA (reference sequence). The CDR3 has 12 amino acids.

The genes are TRBV28 and TRBJ2-3; D is unclear. Germline V gene data show CDR1 as MDHEN and CDR2 as SYDVKM. V gave up 11 bases and J gave up 5 bases, with 14 bases separating them. The CDR3 runs to 12 residues. The CDR3 nucleotides read TGTGCCGCCGGGCAACGAGGAGATACGCAGTATTTT. Residues: CAAGQRGDTQYF.

The rearrangement uses TRBV29-1 and TRBJ1-4; possibly TRBD1 for D (5 bases). Trimming cost V 6 bases and J 4 bases, with 9 bases left between them. The CDR3 loop spans 12 amino acids. Germline CDR1 and CDR2: SQVTM and ANQGSEA. CDR3 region: CSVQGSNEKLFF. Written as DNA, the CDR3 is TGCAGCGTCCAGGGAAGTAATGAAAAACTGTTTTTT.

This clonotype was picked up many times. V is TRBV4-3 and J is TRBJ2-1; 10 bases map to TRBD1. V shed 3 bases and J 7 bases; nucleotides not matched to a gene: 0. Per germline, CDR1 LGHNA and CDR2 YSLEER. CDR3 length: 13 amino acids. The CDR3 reads CASSQGQGNEQFF. The DNA for the CDR3 is TGCGCCAGCAGCCAGGGACAGGGGAATGAGCAGTTCTTC.

This clonotype was seen only a few times. This chain connects TRBV5-1 to TRBJ2-5, with 8 bases identical to TRBD2. Trimming removed 1 base from V and 3 bases from J; junction bases left unmatched: 5. The CDR3 totals 15 residues. Looked up from germline, CDR1 is SGHRS and CDR2 is YFSETQ. CDR3 bases: TGCGCCAGCAGCTTGCGGGGGGGCCCCGAAGAGACCCAGTACTTC. It yields the protein CASSLRGGPEETQYF.

The sample holds a few counts of this clonotype. The chain combines TRBV11-3 with TRBJ2-1, with unresolved D. The CDR3 is 12 residues long. V lost 5 bases and J 5 bases, leaving 7 bases between the germline ends. Germline values: CDR1 SGHNT, CDR2 YENEEA. The CDR3 DNA follows: TGTGCCAGCAGCCGGGTTGACAATGAGCAGTTCTTC. As protein: CASSRVDNEQFF.

The chain carries TRBV27 and TRBJ1-6; 9 nucleotides match TRBD1. The germline CDR1 and CDR2 sequences are MNHEY and SMNVEV (reference sequence). Trimming at V came to 4 bases and at J to 8 bases, leaving 6 bases not matched to a gene. The CDR3 consists of 15 residues. CDR3 residues: CASSSTGGRDSPLHF. The DNA of the CDR3 is TGTGCCAGCAGTTCAACAGGGGGCAGGGATTCACCCCTCCACTTT.

This clonotype was picked up a small number of times. This rearrangement joins TRBV20-1 to TRBJ2-7; 7 bases agree with TRBD2. The CDR3 covers 15 residues. Germline values: CDR1 DFQATT, CDR2 SNEGSKA (reference sequence). Trimming cost V 1 base and J 2 bases; bases outside gene matches: 8. The CDR3 sequence is CSARVGGAPTYEQYF. DNA for the CDR3: TGCAGTGCTAGAGTGGGAGGGGCCCCAACCTACGAGCAGTACTTC.

This clonotype was counted a few times. The chain carries TRBV3-1 and TRBJ2-2; 7 bases are shared with TRBD1. The J segment lost 8 bases and the V segment lost 4 bases, leaving 7 bases of the junction unmatched. The CDR3 is made up of 14 amino acids. CDR1 and CDR2 (germline): LGHDT, YNNKEL (reference sequence). Here the CDR3 reads CASSLLGTAGELFF. The DNA for the CDR3 is TGTGCCAGCAGCCTACTAGGGACAGCGGGGGAGCTGTTTTTT. Drawing the rest from reference TRBV3-1 and TRBJ2-2, the complete variable domain is DTAVSQTPKYLVTQMGNDKSIKCEQNLGHDTMYWYKQDSKKFLKIMFSYNNKELIINETVPNRFSPKSPDKAHLNLHINSLELGDSAVYFCASSLLGTAGELFFGEGSRLTVL.

This clonotype was seen a handful of times. The chain couples TRBV2 to TRBJ2-7; a weak D match, TRBD1 (6 bases). The CDR3 length is 15 residues. CDR1 is SNHLY and CDR2 is FYNNEI in the germline V gene. V was shortened by 3 bases and J by 0 bases, with 12 bases between the two germline ends. Written as DNA, the CDR3 is TGTGCCAGCAGTGATCCAAGGGGGAGCTCCTACGAGCAGTACTTC. It translates to CASSDPRGSSYEQYF.

Only a few counts were recorded for this clonotype. CDR3 nucleotide sequence: TGTGCCAGCAGCAAAGTCCGGGACGAGCAGTACTTC. Its protein product is CASSKVRDEQYF. The chain couples TRBV21-1 to TRBJ2-7; no check of the table's D call, TRBD1, against the DNA was made. TRBV21-1 counts as a pseudogene. The CDR3 is 12 residues long.

This clonotype came up many times. The J gene is TRBJ2-7, the V gene TRBV6-5; TRBD1 aligns across 8 bases. CDR3 length: 16 residues. CDR1 is MNHEY, CDR2 SVGAGI, per germline. The junction had 11 bases not matched to a gene; V was cut back by 2 bases and J by 5 bases. The CDR3, as DNA: TGTGCCAGCAGTTACAACCCTCCTGGACAGGGAAACGAGCAGTACTTC. It yields the protein CASSYNPPGQGNEQYF.